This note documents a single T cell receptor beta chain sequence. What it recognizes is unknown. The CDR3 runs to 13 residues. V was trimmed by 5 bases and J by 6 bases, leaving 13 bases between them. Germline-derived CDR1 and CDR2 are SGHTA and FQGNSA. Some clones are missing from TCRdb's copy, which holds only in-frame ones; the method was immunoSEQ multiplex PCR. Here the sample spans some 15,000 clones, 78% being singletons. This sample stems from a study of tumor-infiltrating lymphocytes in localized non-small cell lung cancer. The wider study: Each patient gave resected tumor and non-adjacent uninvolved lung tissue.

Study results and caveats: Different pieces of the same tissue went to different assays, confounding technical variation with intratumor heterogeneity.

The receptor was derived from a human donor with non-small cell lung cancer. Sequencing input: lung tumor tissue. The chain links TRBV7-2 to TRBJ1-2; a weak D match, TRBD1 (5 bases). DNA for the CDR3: TGTGCCAGCAGCCCCCGACCGGGGCATGGCTACACCTTC. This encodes CASSPRPGHGYTF.